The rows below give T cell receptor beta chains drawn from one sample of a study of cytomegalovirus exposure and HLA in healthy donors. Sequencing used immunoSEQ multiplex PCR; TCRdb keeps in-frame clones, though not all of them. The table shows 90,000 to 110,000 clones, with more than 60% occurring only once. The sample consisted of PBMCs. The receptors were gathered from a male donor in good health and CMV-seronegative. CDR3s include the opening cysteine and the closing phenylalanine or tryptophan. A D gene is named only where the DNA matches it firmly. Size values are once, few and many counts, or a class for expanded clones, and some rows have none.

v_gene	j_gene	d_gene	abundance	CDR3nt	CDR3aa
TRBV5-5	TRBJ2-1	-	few	TGTGCCAGCAGCTTGGGGGGGCTAGCGGATTACAATGAGCAGTTCTTC	CASSLGGLADYNEQFF
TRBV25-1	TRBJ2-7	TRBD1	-	TGTGCCAGCAGGAAGGGACAGGGGGGGTACGAGCAGTACTTC	CASRKGQGGYEQYF
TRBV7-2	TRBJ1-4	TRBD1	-	TGTGCCAGCAGCTACCAGGGGGCGAATGAAAAACTGTTTTTT	CASSYQGANEKLFF
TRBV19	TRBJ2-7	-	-	TGTGCCAGTACCCCTTCCGGGGTCGTGGTAGACGAGCAGTACTTC	CASTPSGVVVDEQYF
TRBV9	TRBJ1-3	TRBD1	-	TGTGCCAGCAGCTCACAGGGGAACTCTGGAAACACCATATATTTT	CASSSQGNSGNTIYF
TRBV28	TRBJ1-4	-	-	TGTGCCAGCAGTTTTTTAGGGGGAAGAAATGAAAAACTGTTTTTT	CASSFLGGRNEKLFF
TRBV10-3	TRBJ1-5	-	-	TGTGCCATCAGTGAGTCAGGGGATTGGGGGGATAGCAATCAGCCCCAGCATTTT	CAISESGDWGDSNQPQHF
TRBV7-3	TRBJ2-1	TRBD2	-	TGTGCCAGCAGCCTCGGGGGGGGTAGGGCCAATGAGCAGTTCTTC	CASSLGGGRANEQFF
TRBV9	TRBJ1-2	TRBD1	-	TGTGCCAGCAGCCCTGGGGGGACAGGCCATTACTTAGGGGGCTACACCTTC	CASSPGGTGHYLGGYTF
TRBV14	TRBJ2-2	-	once	TGTGCCAGCAGCCAACAGGGCATACTGAACACCGGGGAGCTGTTTTTT	CASSQQGILNTGELFF
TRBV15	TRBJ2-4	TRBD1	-	TGTGCCACCAGCGAGCAGGGGGAAGGTGCGAACATTCAGTACTTC	CATSEQGEGANIQYF
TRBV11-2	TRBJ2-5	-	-	TGTGCCAGCAGCTCCCCGTGGAGGGGCAGTAAAGAGACCCAGTACTTC	CASSSPWRGSKETQYF
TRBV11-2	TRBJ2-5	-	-	TGTGCCAGCACTTTTTCCAGGGTCCAAGAGACCCAGTACTTC	CASTFSRVQETQYF
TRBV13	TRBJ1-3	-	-	TGTGCCAGCAGGGGTAGACCGAAACAGGGCACCCGCTCTGGAAACACCATATATTTT	CASRGRPKQGTRSGNTIYF
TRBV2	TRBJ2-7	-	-	TGTGCCAGCACCATGCGCAGGGATGCCTACGAGCAGTACTTC	CASTMRRDAYEQYF
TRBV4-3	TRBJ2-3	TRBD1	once	TGCGCCAGCAGCCGCTACGGGACAGGGGATGCAGATACGCAGTATTTT	CASSRYGTGDADTQYF
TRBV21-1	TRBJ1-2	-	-	TGTGCCAGCAGCAAATTGCGGGAAGGCTACACCTTC	CASSKLREGYTF
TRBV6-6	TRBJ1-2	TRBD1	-	TGTGCCAGCAGTCGTTCAACAGGGGTCGGTGGCTACACCTTC	CASSRSTGVGGYTF
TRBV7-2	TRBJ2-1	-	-	TGTGCCAGCAGCTCATACAACAATGAGCAGTTCTTC	CASSSYNNEQFF
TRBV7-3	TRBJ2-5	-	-	TGTGCCAGCAGCCCCGGGACAAGTGCGGAGACCCAGTACTTC	CASSPGTSAETQYF
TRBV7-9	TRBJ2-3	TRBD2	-	TGTGCCAGCAGCGTCCCCCCGGGGGGGACGACAGATACGCAGTATTTT	CASSVPPGGTTDTQYF
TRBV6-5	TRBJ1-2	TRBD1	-	TGTGCCAGCAGTTACTATCAGGGGGGTTATGGCTACACCTTC	CASSYYQGGYGYTF
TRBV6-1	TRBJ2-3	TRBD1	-	TGTGCCAGCAGCCGGACAGGGAGTCGTACAGATACGCAGTATTTT	CASSRTGSRTDTQYF
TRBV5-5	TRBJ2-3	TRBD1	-	TGTGCCAGCAGCCTCGAGACAGGGGTTCGGGGCACAGATACGCAGTATTTT	CASSLETGVRGTDTQYF
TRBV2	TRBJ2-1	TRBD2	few	TGTGCCAGCACTTTTAGCGGGGTTCTCTTCTTC	CASTFSGVLFF
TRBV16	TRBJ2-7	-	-	TGTGCCAGCAGCCAATCATCAGGAGGGAACGAGCAGTACTTC	CASSQSSGGNEQYF
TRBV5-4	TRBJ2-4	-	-	TGTGCCAGCAGCTTGGGGGCAGGGGCTCATATAGACATTCAGTACTTC	CASSLGAGAHIDIQYF
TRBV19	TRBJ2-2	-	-	TGTGCCAGTAGTTTAGGACAGCTCACCGGGGAGCTGTTTTTT	CASSLGQLTGELFF
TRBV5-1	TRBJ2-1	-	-	TGCGCCAGCAGCTCGGCAGGGCAGTACAATGAGCAGTTCTTC	CASSSAGQYNEQFF
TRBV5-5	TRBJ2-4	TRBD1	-	TGTGCCAGCAACCCGGGACAGGGTCAAAACATTCAGTACTTC	CASNPGQGQNIQYF
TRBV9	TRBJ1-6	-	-	TGTGCCAGCAGCCGAGGGGGGGTAAAGTCAGATTCACCCCTCCACTTT	CASSRGGVKSDSPLHF
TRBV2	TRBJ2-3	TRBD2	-	TGTGCCAGCAGTGACCAGACTAGCGGGGGACGCACAGATACGCAGTATTTT	CASSDQTSGGRTDTQYF
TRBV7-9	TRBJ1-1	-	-	TGTGCCAGCAGCCTTGGCTACACTGAAGCTTTCTTT	CASSLGYTEAFF
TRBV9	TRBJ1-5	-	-	TGTGCCAGCAGCGTAGATGGGGCAGGTCAGCCCCAGCATTTT	CASSVDGAGQPQHF
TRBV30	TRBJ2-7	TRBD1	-	TGTGCCTGGAGTGCCGGGACAGGGATTACCTACGAGCAGTACTTC	CAWSAGTGITYEQYF
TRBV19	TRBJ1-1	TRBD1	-	TGTGCCACTGAGGGACAGGGGAACACTGAAGCTTTCTTT	CATEGQGNTEAFF
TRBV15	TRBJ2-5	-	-	TGTGCCACCAGCCGCAAGGGGGTGGGTCTAGAGACCCAGTACTTC	CATSRKGVGLETQYF
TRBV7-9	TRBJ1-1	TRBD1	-	TGTGCCAGCAGGGAGACAGGGAGAAACACTGAAGCTTTCTTT	CASRETGRNTEAFF
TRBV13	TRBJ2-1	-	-	TGTGCCAGCAGCTTAGTAAGACTGGCGGGCGGAAGCTCCTACAATGAGCAGTTCTTC	CASSLVRLAGGSSYNEQFF
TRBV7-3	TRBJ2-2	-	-	TGTGCCAGCAGCTCCCGGGGCGGGGAGCTGTTTTTT	CASSSRGGELFF
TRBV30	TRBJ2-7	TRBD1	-	TGTGCCTGGGGAGTTTCCGGGACAGGGGTTCGGTACGAGCAGTACTTC	CAWGVSGTGVRYEQYF
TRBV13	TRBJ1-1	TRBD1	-	TGTGCCAGCAGCTTAAAGGGGGCTAAGACTGAAGCTTTCTTT	CASSLKGAKTEAFF
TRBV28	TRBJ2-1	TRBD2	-	TGTGCCAGCAGTTCCTTCGGACTAGCGGGAGTCTGGTTCTTC	CASSSFGLAGVWFF
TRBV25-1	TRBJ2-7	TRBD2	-	TGTGCCAGCAGTGAACGGGGGACTAGCTACGAGCAGTACTTC	CASSERGTSYEQYF
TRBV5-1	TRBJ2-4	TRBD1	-	TGCGCCAGCAGCTTGGAAGGCCGGGACAGGGTTATCGCGGCCAAAAACATTCAGTACTTC	CASSLEGRDRVIAAKNIQYF
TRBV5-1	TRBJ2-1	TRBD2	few	TGCGCCAGCAGCCCGAGGACTAGCGGGACGGGGAATGAGCAGTTCTTC	CASSPRTSGTGNEQFF
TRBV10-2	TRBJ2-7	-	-	TGCGCCAGCAGTGAAGAGGATCTCGTGGGCGAGCAGTACTTC	CASSEEDLVGEQYF
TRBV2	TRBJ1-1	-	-	TGTGCCAGCAGGACTTCGGGGGTCACTGAAGCTTTCTTT	CASRTSGVTEAFF
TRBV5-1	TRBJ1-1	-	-	TGCGCCAGCAGCTACGATATAGGGGTGGACACTGAAGCTTTCTTT	CASSYDIGVDTEAFF
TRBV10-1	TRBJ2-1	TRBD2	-	TGCGCCAGAACTAGCGGGCTAAATGAGCAGTTCTTC	CARTSGLNEQFF
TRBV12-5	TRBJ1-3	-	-	TGTGCTAGTGGTTTGGAGATAGCCCCCCGGTATTTT	CASGLEIAPRYF
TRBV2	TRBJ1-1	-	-	TGTGCCAGCAGTAGGGGCCGGAACACTGAAGCTTTCTTT	CASSRGRNTEAFF
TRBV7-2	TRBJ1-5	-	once	TGTGCCAGCAGCTCCAACGGGGGGGGCAATCAGCCCCAGCATTTT	CASSSNGGGNQPQHF